Below are 5 T cell receptor beta chains sequenced from a single sample in a study of T cell repertoires in cytomegalovirus infection. TCRdb re-called the reads through MiXCR, storing one row per CDR3 protein. Of 150,000 to 200,000 distinct CDR3 sequences listed, roughly 20% are singletons. Sequenced material: PBMCs. These receptor sequences come from a human donor in good health (CMV status not recorded). Some clones in this sample may be carry-over from other donors' samples.

The table lists this clonotype with a few counts. This chain connects TRBV12-3 or TRBV12-4 to TRBJ1-1, with D hard to call. This CDR3 has 13 residues. V lost 6 bases and J 3 bases, leaving 11 bases between the germline ends. CDR3 in DNA: TGTGCCAGCAGGGCGCAGGAGTACACTGAAGCTTTCTTT. Translated, it gives CASRAQEYTEAFF.

V usage is TRBV5-1 and J usage is TRBJ2-1; tentative D call: TRBD2 (6 bases). Trimming removed 4 bases at V and 5 bases at J, with 13 bases between. This CDR3 contains 14 residues. Germline V gives CDR1 SGHRS, CDR2 YFSETQ. CDR3 sequence reads: CASSPGTPNNEQFF. The DNA for the CDR3 is TGCGCCAGCAGCCCCGGGACTCCTAACAATGAGCAGTTCTTC. The variable domain in full, with the rest retrieved from reference TRBV5-1 and TRBJ2-1, is KAGVTQTPRYLIKTRGQQVTLSCSPISGHRSVSWYQQTPGQGLQFLFEYFSETQRNKGNFPGRFSGRQFSNSRSEMNVSTLELGDSALYLCASSPGTPNNEQFFGPGTRLTVL.

This clonotype was observed many times. This chain uses TRBV7-2 with TRBJ2-3; D is tentatively TRBD1 or TRBD2 (5 bases each). V was trimmed by 0 bases and J by 0 bases, leaving 13 bases between them. The CDR3 sequence is 17 residues long. Germline assignment: CDR1 SGHTA and CDR2 FQGNSA. The CDR3 DNA reads as TGTGCCAGCAGCTTAGCCCTCGGGGCGGGTAGCACAGATACGCAGTATTTT. It codes for CASSLALGAGSTDTQYF. Full variable domain (remainder filled in from reference TRBV7-2 and TRBJ2-3): GAGVSQSPSNKVTEKGKDVELRCDPISGHTALYWYRQSLGQGLEFLIYFQGNSAPDKSGLPSDRFSAERTGGSVSTLTIQRTQQEDSAVYLCASSLALGAGSTDTQYFGPGTRLTVL.

This chain links TRBV5-4 with TRBJ1-6; D remains ambiguous. Germline CDR1 SGHNT, CDR2 YYREEE (reference sequence). The CDR3 contains 16 residues. Trimming removed 0 bases from V and 7 bases from J, with 14 bases in between. The CDR3 bases are TGTGCCAGCAGCTTGGCCGGTCGAAGATCAAATTCACCCCTCCACTTT. Its protein product is CASSLAGRRSNSPLHF.

The count of this clonotype is one. The rearrangement uses TRBV29-1 and TRBJ2-1; 9 nucleotides agree with TRBD1. Germline V CDR1 and CDR2: SQVTM, ANQGSEA. This CDR3 spans 12 amino acids. J gave up 7 bases and V 6 bases, and 4 bases lay outside the gene matches. The CDR3 DNA follows: TGCAGCGTGGGACAGGGCCAAAATGAGCAGTTCTTC. Amino acid sequence: CSVGQGQNEQFF.